The next 23 T cell receptor beta chains were all read from a single sample in a study of T cells in Graves' hyperthyroidism and ophthalmopathy. Template material for amplifying TCR beta CDR3 regions consisted of RNA transcripts. First-round RT-PCR with HTBI primers amplified the TCR CDR3 region. TCRdb re-derived calls from the multiplex PCR reads in MiXCR, one entry per CDR3 protein. The data contain around 250,000 distinct CDR3 sequences, roughly 15% of them singletons. What was sequenced was blood. The receptors here all came from a woman aged 40-49 years with Graves' hyperthyroidism that later progressed to Graves' ophthalmopathy.

This clonotype was seen many times. The genes are TRBV18 and TRBJ2-5; no definite D call. The ends were cut back, 5 bases at V and 2 bases at J, with 6 bases in the middle. The CDR3 is 12 residues long. From germline, CDR1 is KGHSH and CDR2 LQKENI. The DNA for the CDR3 is TGTGCCAGCTCAGCACTTCAAGAGACCCAGTACTTC. It yields the protein CASSALQETQYF.

This clonotype appeared many times. The chain uses TRBV28 and TRBJ1-2; D gene ambiguous. Trimming cost V 3 bases and J 6 bases, with 11 bases left between them. Per germline, CDR1 MDHEN and CDR2 SYDVKM. The CDR3 runs to 13 residues. The CDR3 DNA follows: TGTGCCAGCAGTTTTCCCGCTTCACATGGCTACACCTTC. It yields the protein CASSFPASHGYTF.

At least ten counts were recorded for this clonotype. The CDR3 reads CASRGDRSYEQYF. The CDR3 bases are TGTGCCAGCAGGGGGGACAGGAGCTACGAGCAGTACTTC. The chain has TRBV7-8 and TRBJ2-7; 8 positions match TRBD1. V shed 6 bases, J shed 3 bases, and the junction held 4 bases outside the gene matches. This CDR3 has 13 residues. Germline-derived CDR1 and CDR2 are SGHVS and FQNEAQ. Full variable domain (missing parts from reference TRBV7-8 and TRBJ2-7): GAGVSQSPRYKVAKRGQDVALRCDPISGHVSLFWYQQALGQGPEFLTYFQNEAQLDKSGLPSDRFFAERPEGSVSTLKIQRTQQEDSAVYLCASRGDRSYEQYFGPGTRLTVT.

In this sample, this clonotype turned up a few times. J is TRBJ1-3 and V is TRBV7-9; D might be TRBD1 (5 bases). CDR1 is SEHNR, CDR2 FQNEAQ, per germline (reference sequence). Trimming pared 1 base from V and 0 bases from J, leaving 19 bases between. This CDR3 spans 19 amino acids. The CDR3 region is CASSLVLRAGTSSGNTIYF. The CDR3 coding sequence is TGTGCCAGCAGCTTAGTCCTTAGGGCCGGGACCTCCTCTGGAAACACCATATATTTT.

There are many counts of this clonotype. The chain links TRBV19 to TRBJ2-7, with D unclear. The V end lost 4 bases, the J end lost 7 bases, and 8 bases lay between the germline ends. This CDR3 contains 11 residues. CDR1 LNHDA and CDR2 SQIVND come from the germline V gene (reference sequence). The CDR3 DNA sequence: TGTGCCAGTAGTACAAGGGATGAGCAGTACTTC. Protein: CASSTRDEQYF.

V gene TRBV5-1 combines with J gene TRBJ1-4; D is ambiguous. Per the germline V gene, CDR1 is SGHRS and CDR2 is YFSETQ. V shed 2 bases and J shed 5 bases, with 13 bases lying between them. The CDR3 has 15 amino acids. The CDR3 loop reads CASSFSLTRNEKLFF. The DNA for the CDR3 is TGCGCCAGCAGCTTTAGCCTAACGCGAAATGAAAAACTGTTTTTT.

This clonotype has at least ten counts. V is TRBV2 and J is TRBJ2-7; D gene uncertain. V was pared by 4 bases and J by 5 bases, with 6 bases between. The CDR3 spans 11 residues. Germline V gene sequence: CDR1 SNHLY, CDR2 FYNNEI. The CDR3 DNA sequence: TGTGCCAGCAGTGTTGACAACGAGCAGTACTTC. Its translation is CASSVDNEQYF.

The table lists this clonotype with many counts. The genes are TRBV11-2 and TRBJ1-6; D may be TRBD1 (5 bases). The CDR3 totals 15 residues. V dropped 6 bases and J dropped 6 bases, with 15 bases sitting between them. Germline CDR1 SGHAT, CDR2 FQNNGV. CDR3 sequence reads: CASRLPGRSNSPLHF. The CDR3 DNA reads as TGTGCCAGCAGGCTACCGGGGCGGTCTAATTCACCCCTCCACTTT. Filled out from reference TRBV11-2 and TRBJ1-6, the complete variable domain reads EAGVAQSPRYKIIEKRQSVAFWCNPISGHATLYWYQQILGQGPKLLIQFQNNGVVDDSQLPKDRFSAERLKGVDSTLKIQPAKLEDSAVYLCASRLPGRSNSPLHFGNGTRLTVT.

This clonotype was seen ten or more times. This rearrangement joins TRBV12-3 or TRBV12-4 to TRBJ2-1; perhaps TRBD1 as D (7 bases). The CDR3 sequence is 16 residues long. The V gene lost 4 bases and the J gene lost 6 bases, with 19 bases spanning the gap. The CDR3: CASSSLIAGGLNEQFF. Here the CDR3 DNA reads TGTGCCAGCAGTTCCTTGATAGCAGGGGGACTCAATGAGCAGTTCTTC.

CDR3 coding DNA: TGTGCCAGCAGTGGGCTAGCGGGAGCAGATACGCAGTATTTT. Its protein is CASSGLAGADTQYF. The V and J genes are TRBV6-4 and TRBJ2-3; 10 bases are a match to TRBD2. The length of the CDR3 is 14 residues. Germline trimming cut 4 bases from V and 4 bases from J; bases unmatched to any gene: 2. Looked up from germline, CDR1 is MRHNA and CDR2 is SNTAGT.

The rearrangement uses TRBV19 and TRBJ1-2; D is uncertain. The CDR3 runs to 11 residues. Trimming took off 3 bases at V and 2 bases at J, with 1 base between the two ends. In germline, CDR1 is LNHDA, CDR2 SQIVND (reference sequence). The CDR3 spells CASSINYGYTF. CDR3 nucleotide sequence: TGTGCCAGTAGTATCAACTATGGCTACACCTTC.

This clonotype was picked up many times. V is TRBV5-1 and J is TRBJ1-4; possible D gene TRBD1, 6 bases. The length of the CDR3 is 16 residues. The V and J ends lost 0 bases and 8 bases respectively, with 17 bases between them. Germline lookup yields CDR1 SGHRS and CDR2 YFSETQ. The CDR3 loop is CASSLVPRGANEKLFF. CDR3 DNA sequence: TGCGCCAGCAGCTTGGTACCCCGGGGGGCGAACGAAAAACTGTTTTTT.

This clonotype was seen repeatedly, ten times or more. The V gene is TRBV28, the J gene TRBJ2-1; D is uncertain. The germline gives CDR1 MDHEN, CDR2 SYDVKM. Deletions cut 3 bases from V and 1 base from J, with 10 bases between. The CDR3 is 15 residues long. As DNA, the CDR3 is TGTGCCAGCAGTTTTTGGGGAAGGTCCTACAATGAGCAGTTCTTC. It specifies CASSFWGRSYNEQFF. Together with reference TRBV28 and TRBJ2-1, the CDR3 gives the full variable domain: DVKVTQSSRYLVKRTGEKVFLECVQDMDHENMFWYRQDPGLGLRLIYFSYDVKMKEKGDIPEGYSVSREKKERFSLILESASTNQTSMYLCASSFWGRSYNEQFFGPGTRLTVL.

The chain recombines TRBV3-1 with TRBJ2-1; TRBD2 agrees at 7 bases. Germline assignment: CDR1 LGHDT and CDR2 YNNKEL (reference sequence). The CDR3 is 19 residues long. V was clipped by 5 bases and J by 6 bases; unmatched bases: 22. The CDR3 DNA is TGTGCCAGCAGCTTCAGGTCATCGAAACCGGGACTAAGGCGCAATGAGCAGTTCTTC. The encoded protein is CASSFRSSKPGLRRNEQFF.

The V call is TRBV7-9, the J call TRBJ2-5; D gene unclear. Trimming stripped 0 bases from V and 4 bases from J, with 9 bases between. The CDR3 length is 14 residues. Germline V gene lookup returns CDR1 SEHNR and CDR2 FQNEAQ (reference sequence). CDR3 sequence: CASSLAAVRETQYF. The CDR3 bases are TGTGCCAGCAGCTTAGCGGCGGTAAGAGAGACCCAGTACTTC.

V gene TRBV25-1 combines with J gene TRBJ2-7; 10 positions match TRBD2. CDR3 length: 17 residues. Trimming took 1 base from V and 2 from J; bases not matched to a gene: 8. Germline CDR1 and CDR2: MGHDK and SYGVNS. CDR3 bases: TGTGCCAGCAGTGAATTCCTAGCGGGAGTTCAACCCTACGAGCAGTACTTC. Translating it yields CASSEFLAGVQPYEQYF.

This clonotype was found a few times. This chain uses TRBV4-1 with TRBJ1-4; 7 bases agree with TRBD1. V gave up 0 bases and J gave up 0 bases; unmatched junction bases: 4. Germline loops: CDR1 MGHRA, CDR2 YSYEKL. The CDR3 spans 17 residues. The CDR3, as DNA: TGCGCCAGCAGCCAAGAATCTGGGACAGCAACTAATGAAAAACTGTTTTTT. Translating gives CASSQESGTATNEKLFF.

This clonotype was detected ten times or more. The chain is built from TRBV27 and TRBJ2-1; TRBD2 might be the D (6 bases). V was trimmed by 2 bases and J by 1 base, leaving 12 bases between them. This CDR3 comprises 16 residues. The germline gives CDR1 MNHEY, CDR2 SMNVEV (reference sequence). The CDR3 reads CASSLGTGGSYNEQFF. The DNA of the CDR3 is TGTGCCAGCAGTTTAGGGACTGGCGGGTCCTACAATGAGCAGTTCTTC.

This clonotype has at least ten counts. This chain joins TRBV6-1 and TRBJ1-6; 10 bases agree with TRBD1. This CDR3 spans 14 amino acids. Trimming at V came to 6 bases and at J to 11 bases, leaving 7 bases not matched to a gene. CDR1 MNHNS and CDR2 SASEGT come from the germline V gene. This CDR3 reads CASRSGTGDAPLHF. The CDR3 nucleotides read TGTGCCAGCAGGTCCGGGACAGGGGACGCACCCCTCCACTTT.

This clonotype came up many times. The rearrangement links TRBV28 to TRBJ2-1, with a possible D match to TRBD1 (6 bases). Trimming stripped 5 bases from V and 12 bases from J, with 17 bases between. The CDR3 spans 13 residues. Germline V lookup: CDR1 MDHEN, CDR2 SYDVKM. DNA of the CDR3: TGTGCCAGCAGTCCCCCCTCGGACAGAGGGCAGTTCTTC. Protein product: CASSPPSDRGQFF.

In its sample, this clonotype was seen many times. The V and J genes are TRBV9 and TRBJ2-3; D not certain. Germline CDR1 reads SGDLS; CDR2 reads YYNGEE. The CDR3 is made up of 16 amino acids. Trimming pared 4 bases from V and 3 bases from J, leaving 18 bases between. The CDR3 loop reads CASSPASARSTDTQYF. For the CDR3, the DNA is TGTGCCAGCAGCCCCGCCTCGGCAAGGAGTACAGATACGCAGTATTTT. Filled out from reference TRBV9 and TRBJ2-3, the complete variable domain reads DSGVTQTPKHLITATGQRVTLRCSPRSGDLSVYWYQQSLDQGLQFLIQYYNGEERAKGNILERFSAQQFPDLHSELNLSSLELGDSALYFCASSPASARSTDTQYFGPGTRLTVL.

This clonotype was seen at least ten times. The chain combines TRBV5-1 with TRBJ2-5; D is perhaps TRBD2 (5 bases). This CDR3 has 14 residues. Germline V CDR1 and CDR2: SGHRS, YFSETQ. Trimming took off 1 base at V and 5 bases at J, with 12 bases between the two ends. The CDR3 DNA reads as TGCGCCAGCAGCTTGAAGACACCGGGGGAGACCCAGTACTTC. Residues: CASSLKTPGETQYF.

V and J are TRBV6-1 and TRBJ2-2, with 9 bases that match TRBD2. The germline V gene has CDR1 MNHNS and CDR2 SASEGT. V gave up 6 bases and J gave up 6 bases; unmatched junction bases: 5. The CDR3 length is 14 residues. CDR3 region: CASSPSGNAGELFF. The CDR3 nucleotides are TGTGCCAGCAGCCCTAGCGGGAATGCCGGGGAGCTGTTTTTT.